What follows are 5 T cell receptor beta chains derived from one specimen sequenced in a study of blood T cell repertoires in COVID-19. Measured with immunoSEQ multiplex PCR; TCRdb has only the in-frame clones, and not every one. The data hold about 250,000 clones, with around nine tenths observed a single time. Sample: peripheral blood. All receptors come from a man younger than 40 with COVID-19, enrolled during active disease.

CDR3 nucleotide sequence: TGTGCCAGCAGCTCCCTTTCGGGGCAGTACTTC. Translated: CASSSLSGQYF. This chain joins TRBV7-4 and TRBJ2-7, with D unclear. There are 11 residues in the CDR3. Trimming shortened V by 4 bases and J by 9 bases, and 10 bases separated the two germline ends. Germline values: CDR1 SGHVT, CDR2 SQSDAQ.

This clone showed up just once. The chain uses TRBV18 and TRBJ1-1; 10 positions match TRBD1. V trimming: 6 bases; J trimming: 5 bases; junction bases outside the gene matches: 9. Germline V gene sequence: CDR1 KGHSH, CDR2 LQKENI. This CDR3 contains 15 residues. The DNA for the CDR3 is TGTGCCAGCTCTCCCTTGACAGGGGGCGCGACTGAAGCTTTCTTT. Protein sequence: CASSPLTGGATEAFF.

This chain uses TRBV5-5 with TRBJ2-7, with no clear D. The germline V and J ends were trimmed by 0 bases and 3 bases, with 13 bases remaining between them. The CDR3 is 15 residues long. Germline CDR1 reads SGHKS; CDR2 reads YYEKEE (reference sequence). In DNA, the CDR3 is TGTGCCAGCAGCTTGGCCCGAAATAGTTTCTACGAGCAGTACTTC. This translates into CASSLARNSFYEQYF.

A word on this clone: This sample includes further DNA sequences coding for the same CDR3. The chain links TRBV12-5 to TRBJ1-5; TRBD1 aligns across 12 bases. J lost 1 base, V lost 6 bases, and 7 bases had no gene match. Germline CDR1 is LGHNT and CDR2 is FRNRAP. The CDR3 is 17 residues long. This CDR3 is CASGPGQGAYSNQPQHF. For the CDR3, the DNA is TGTGCTAGTGGCCCGGGACAGGGGGCCTACAGCAATCAGCCCCAGCATTTT.

The chain recombines TRBV5-1 with TRBJ1-3; a weak D match, TRBD1 (5 bases). V was cut by 2 bases and J by 2 bases, with 8 bases left in between. The CDR3 has 14 amino acids. Germline V gene sequence: CDR1 SGHRS, CDR2 YFSETQ. CDR3 loop: CASSFGGAGNTIYF. CDR3 nucleotide sequence: TGCGCCAGCAGCTTCGGAGGGGCTGGAAACACCATATATTTT. Drawing the rest from reference TRBV5-1 and TRBJ1-3, the complete variable domain is KAGVTQTPRYLIKTRGQQVTLSCSPISGHRSVSWYQQTPGQGLQFLFEYFSETQRNKGNFPGRFSGRQFSNSRSEMNVSTLELGDSALYLCASSFGGAGNTIYFGEGSWLTVV.